This T cell receptor beta chain came from a study of OX40 agonist ivuxolimab in advanced cancers. Study-wide results and caveats: Among the nonresponders, some also had low normalized T-cell clonal expansion.

This CDR3 contains 14 residues. CDR1 and CDR2 (germline): SGHRS, YFSETQ. V lost 4 bases, J lost 0 bases, and 9 bases lay in between. To note about this clone: Its antigen is undetermined.

People who had autoimmune disease history or systemic immunosuppression were excluded. Profiled with immunoSEQ multiplex PCR; TCRdb holds only in-frame clones, not every one. This table has fewer than 40,000 clones, 60% to 85% appearing once. The receptor was isolated from an adult with an advanced solid tumor such as melanoma, head and neck, liver or kidney cancer. The chain couples TRBV5-1 to TRBJ2-3, with a possible D match to TRBD2 (6 bases). The material sequenced was CD4+ or CD8+ T cells sorted from blood, taken in a trial of the OX40 agonist ivuxolimab. The CDR3 here is CASSGTRSTDTQYF. DNA of the CDR3: TGCGCCAGCAGCGGGACTCGTAGCACAGATACGCAGTATTTT. The entire variable domain, with the rest obtained from reference TRBV5-1 and TRBJ2-3, is as follows: KAGVTQTPRYLIKTRGQQVTLSCSPISGHRSVSWYQQTPGQGLQFLFEYFSETQRNKGNFPGRFSGRQFSNSRSEMNVSTLELGDSALYLCASSGTRSTDTQYFGPGTRLTVL.